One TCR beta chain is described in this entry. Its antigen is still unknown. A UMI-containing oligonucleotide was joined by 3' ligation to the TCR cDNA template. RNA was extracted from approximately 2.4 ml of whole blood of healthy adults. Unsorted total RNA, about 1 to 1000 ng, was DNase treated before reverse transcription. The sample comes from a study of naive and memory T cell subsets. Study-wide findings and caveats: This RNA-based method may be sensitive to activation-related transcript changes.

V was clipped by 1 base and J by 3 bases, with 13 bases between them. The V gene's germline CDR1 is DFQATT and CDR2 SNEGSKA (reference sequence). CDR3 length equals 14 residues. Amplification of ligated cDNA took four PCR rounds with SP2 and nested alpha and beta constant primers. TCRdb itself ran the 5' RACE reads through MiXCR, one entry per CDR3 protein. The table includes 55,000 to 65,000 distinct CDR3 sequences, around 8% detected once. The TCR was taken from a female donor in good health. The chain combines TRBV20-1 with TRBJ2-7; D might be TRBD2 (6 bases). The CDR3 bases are TGCAGTGCTAGAGTCCGGGGGAGTGGCTACGAGCAGTACTTC. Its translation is CSARVRGSGYEQYF.